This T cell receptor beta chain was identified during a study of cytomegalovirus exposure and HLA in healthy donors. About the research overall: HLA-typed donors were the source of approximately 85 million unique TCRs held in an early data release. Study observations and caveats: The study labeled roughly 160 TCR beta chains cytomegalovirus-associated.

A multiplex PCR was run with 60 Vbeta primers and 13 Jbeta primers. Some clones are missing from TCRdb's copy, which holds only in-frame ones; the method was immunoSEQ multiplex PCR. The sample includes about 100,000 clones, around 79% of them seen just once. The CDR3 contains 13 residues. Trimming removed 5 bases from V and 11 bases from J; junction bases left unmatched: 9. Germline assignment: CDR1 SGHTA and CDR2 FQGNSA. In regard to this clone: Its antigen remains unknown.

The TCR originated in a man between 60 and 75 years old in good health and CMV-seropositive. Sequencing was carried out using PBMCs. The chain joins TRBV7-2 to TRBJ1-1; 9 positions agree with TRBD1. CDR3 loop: CASSQNPGQGAFF. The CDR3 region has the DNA TGTGCCAGCAGCCAAAACCCAGGACAGGGGGCTTTCTTT. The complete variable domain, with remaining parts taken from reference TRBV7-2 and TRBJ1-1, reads GAGVSQSPSNKVTEKGKDVELRCDPISGHTALYWYRQSLGQGLEFLIYFQGNSAPDKSGLPSDRFSAERTGGSVSTLTIQRTQQEDSAVYLCASSQNPGQGAFFGQGTRLTVV.